This T cell receptor beta chain was obtained from a study of long-term antiretroviral therapy in people with HIV. Study-wide results and limits: Among HIV repertoires, CDR3 length ranges were narrower than those of controls.

Trimming at V came to 7 bases and at J to 2 bases, leaving 3 bases not matched to a gene. The germline CDR1 and CDR2 sequences are SGHKS and YYEKEE (reference sequence). The CDR3 has 15 amino acids. They ran version v3.0 of the immunoSEQ assay at survey level. Profiled with immunoSEQ multiplex PCR; TCRdb holds only in-frame clones, not every one. This sample has under 30,000 clones; about 95% occur once, and the top ten carry approximately 3%. A note on this clone: What it binds is not known.

The source is a man between 50 and 59 years old with HIV. The sequences come from unsorted PBMCs, collected 5.3 years after starting antiretroviral therapy. The V call is TRBV5-5, the J call TRBJ1-6, with 10 bases identical to TRBD1. For the CDR3, the DNA is TGTGCCAGCGCCGGGACAGGGGCCTATAATTCACCCCTCCACTTT. It yields the protein CASAGTGAYNSPLHF. Looking up the rest from reference TRBV5-5 and TRBJ1-6 gives the full variable domain: DAGVTQSPTHLIKTRGQQVTLRCSPISGHKSVSWYQQVLGQGPQFIFQYYEKEERGRGNFPDRFSARQFPNYSSELNVNALLLGDSALYLCASAGTGAYNSPLHFGNGTRLTVT.